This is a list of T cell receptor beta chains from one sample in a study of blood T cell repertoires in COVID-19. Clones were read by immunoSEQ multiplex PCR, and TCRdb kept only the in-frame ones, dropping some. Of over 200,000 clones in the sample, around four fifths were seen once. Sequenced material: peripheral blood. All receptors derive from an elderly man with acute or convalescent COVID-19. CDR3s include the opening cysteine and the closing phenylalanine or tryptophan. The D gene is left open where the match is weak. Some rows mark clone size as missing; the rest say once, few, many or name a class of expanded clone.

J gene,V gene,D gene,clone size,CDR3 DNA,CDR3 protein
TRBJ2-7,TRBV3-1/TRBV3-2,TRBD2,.,TGTGCCAGCAGCGAAACGAGCGGGAGACAACGCGAGCAGTACTTC,CASSETSGRQREQYF
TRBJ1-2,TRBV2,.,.,TGTGCCAGCTCGGAGGGAAGGGACCATGGCTACACCTTC,CASSEGRDHGYTF
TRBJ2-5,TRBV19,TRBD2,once,TGTGCCAGTAGGAATAGCGGGGGGGAAGAGACCCAGTACTTC,CASRNSGGEETQYF
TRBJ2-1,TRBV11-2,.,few,TGTGCCAGCACCCGCCGAGAGGGGGAGTTGTTCTTC,CASTRREGELFF
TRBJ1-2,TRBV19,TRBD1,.,TGTGCCAGTAACAGGGGGCGAGGCTCCTATGGCTACACCTTC,CASNRGRGSYGYTF
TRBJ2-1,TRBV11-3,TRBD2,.,TGTGCCAGCAGCCTCGGGACTAGCGGGACCTACAATGAGCAGTTCTTC,CASSLGTSGTYNEQFF
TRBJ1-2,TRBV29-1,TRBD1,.,TGCAGCGTGGGACAGGGGGACTATGGCTACACCTTC,CSVGQGDYGYTF
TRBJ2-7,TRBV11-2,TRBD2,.,TGTGCCAGCAGCCATCCCGGACTAGCGGGAGACCACCGCTCCTACGAGCAGTACTTC,CASSHPGLAGDHRSYEQYF
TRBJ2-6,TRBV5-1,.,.,TGCGCCAGCAGCTTGGGGGCAGGGACTGGGGCCAACGTCCTGACTTTC,CASSLGAGTGANVLTF
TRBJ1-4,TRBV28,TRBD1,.,TGTGCCAGCAGTTCTCTGCGCGGGGACAGAGAGAGAAAACTGTTTTTT,CASSSLRGDRERKLFF
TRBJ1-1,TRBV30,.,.,TGTGCCTGGAGTAGTCAGGCCACTCACACTGAAGCTTTCTTT,CAWSSQATHTEAFF
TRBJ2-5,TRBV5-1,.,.,TGCGCCAGCAGCGCCACAGGGCTGCAGACCCAGTACTTC,CASSATGLQTQYF
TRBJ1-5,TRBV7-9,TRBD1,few,TGTGCCAGCAGCTTGGGCACAGGGGGCTCGGGGCCCCAGCATTTT,CASSLGTGGSGPQHF
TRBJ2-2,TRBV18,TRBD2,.,TGTGCCAGCTCACCAGGGGTACTAGCGGGTTCGAACACCGGGGAGCTGTTTTTT,CASSPGVLAGSNTGELFF
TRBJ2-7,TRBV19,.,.,TGTGCCAGTAGTCGCGGGGTTAGCTCCTACGAGCAGTACTTC,CASSRGVSSYEQYF
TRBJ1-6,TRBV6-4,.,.,TGTGCCAGCAGTGACCCACCGAGGCCGAGGGCCTACCTTTCACCCCTCCACTTT,CASSDPPRPRAYLSPLHF
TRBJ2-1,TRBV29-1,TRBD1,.,TGCAGCCTCTCCGGACAGGGGGTTTACAATGAGCAGTTCTTC,CSLSGQGVYNEQFF
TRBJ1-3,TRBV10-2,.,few,TGCGCCAGCAGTGAAGGCGGAATCTCTGGAAACACCATATATTTT,CASSEGGISGNTIYF
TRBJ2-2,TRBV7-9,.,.,TGTGCCAGCAGCGCCAAATCGCGGGGCACCGGGGAGCTGTTTTTT,CASSAKSRGTGELFF
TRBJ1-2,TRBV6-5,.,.,TGTGCCAGCAGACAGTCAGGAGGCTATGGCTACACCTTC,CASRQSGGYGYTF
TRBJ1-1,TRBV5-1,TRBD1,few,TGCGCCAGCAGCGTTGGGACAGTCACATGGGACACTGAAGCTTTCTTT,CASSVGTVTWDTEAFF
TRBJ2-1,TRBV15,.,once,TGTGCCACCAGCAGAGGGGGGCAGGGCAATGAGCAGTTCTTC,CATSRGGQGNEQFF
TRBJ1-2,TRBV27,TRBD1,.,TGTGCCAGCAGTCCGCTGACAGGGACGCATGGCTACACCTTC,CASSPLTGTHGYTF
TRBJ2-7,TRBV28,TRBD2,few,TGTGCCAGCAGTGGGTCCGGGGGGAATCACGAGCAGTACTTC,CASSGSGGNHEQYF
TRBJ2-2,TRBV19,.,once,TGTGCCAGTACCTCGTCCAGGGCCCCCGGGGAGCTGTTTTTT,CASTSSRAPGELFF
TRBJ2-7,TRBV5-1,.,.,TGCGCCAGCAGCAACCGGGCCCAGGGTCTCTACGAGCAGTACTTC,CASSNRAQGLYEQYF
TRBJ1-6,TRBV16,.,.,TGTGCCAGCAGCCAATCGACGACACTAGGATCACCCCTCCACTTT,CASSQSTTLGSPLHF
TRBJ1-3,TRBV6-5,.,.,TGTGCCAGCACCGTTGGAAACACCATATATTTT,CASTVGNTIYF
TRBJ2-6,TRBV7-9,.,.,TGTGCCAGCAGCTTAGGGCAGGGAAGGGCTGGGGCCAACGTCCTGACTTTC,CASSLGQGRAGANVLTF
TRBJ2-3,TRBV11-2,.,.,TGTGCCAGCAGCTTATTCGGGACTTACGCTAGCACAGATACGCAGTATTTT,CASSLFGTYASTDTQYF
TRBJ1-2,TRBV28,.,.,TGTGCCAGCAGTTTGTACCCGGGCTATGGCTACACCTTC,CASSLYPGYGYTF
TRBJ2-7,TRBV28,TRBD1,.,TGTGCCATCACCCGAGACAGGGGCCTTCATTACGAGCAGTACTTC,CAITRDRGLHYEQYF
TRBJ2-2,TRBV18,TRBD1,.,TGTGCCAGCTCACTTGGACAGGGGAACACCGGGGAGCTGTTTTTT,CASSLGQGNTGELFF
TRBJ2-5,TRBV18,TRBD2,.,TGTGCCAGCTCAGAGCAGCGGGGGGGCCGTGAGACCCAGTACTTC,CASSEQRGGRETQYF
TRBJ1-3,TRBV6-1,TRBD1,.,TGTGCCAGCAGTGAAGTTTACGGACAGGCGCGAAACACCATATATTTT,CASSEVYGQARNTIYF
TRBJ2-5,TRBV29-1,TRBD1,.,TGCAGCGTTCAAGGGACAGTAGAGACCCAGTACTTC,CSVQGTVETQYF
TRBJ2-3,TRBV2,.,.,TGTGCCAGCAAAGGCGGGAAGTCGGATACGCAGTATTTT,CASKGGKSDTQYF
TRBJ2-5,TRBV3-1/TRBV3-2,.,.,TGTGCCAGCAGCCAAGTCAGCTTGGCCTACGGGGAAGAGACCCAGTACTTC,CASSQVSLAYGEETQYF
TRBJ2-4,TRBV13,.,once,TGTGCCAGCAGCTTAGCAAAAAACATTCAGTACTTC,CASSLAKNIQYF
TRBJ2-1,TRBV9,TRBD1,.,TGTGCCAGCAGCGTAGAGGTAACAGGGGGCCTCAATGAGCAGTTCTTC,CASSVEVTGGLNEQFF
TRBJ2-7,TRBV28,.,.,TGTGCCAGCAGTTTGTACCAGGGTCAAGAGCAGTACTTC,CASSLYQGQEQYF
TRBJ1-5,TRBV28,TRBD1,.,TGTGCCAGCAGTTTATTAGGGGGCGCACGGGATCAGCCCCAGCATTTT,CASSLLGGARDQPQHF
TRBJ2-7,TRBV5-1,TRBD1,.,TGCGCCAGCAGCTTGGCGACGGACAGGGGAAGGGAGCAGTACTTC,CASSLATDRGREQYF
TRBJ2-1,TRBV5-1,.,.,TGCGCCAGCAGAGGCCAGGGCTCCTACAATGAGCAGTTCTTC,CASRGQGSYNEQFF
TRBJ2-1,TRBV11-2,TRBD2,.,TGTGCCAGCAGCTTAACCACTAGCGGATCAACCTACAATGAGCAGTTCTTC,CASSLTTSGSTYNEQFF
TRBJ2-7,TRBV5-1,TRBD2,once,TGCGCCAGCAGCTTGGTAGCGGGAGGCCCCTACGAGCAGTACTTC,CASSLVAGGPYEQYF
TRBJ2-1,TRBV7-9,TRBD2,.,TGTGCCAGCAGCTTAGCGGTAGGGTGGGAGCGGGGGGACTACAATGAGCAGTTCTTC,CASSLAVGWERGDYNEQFF
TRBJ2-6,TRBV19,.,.,TGTGCCAGTAGTACTGACAGCTCTGGGGCCAACGTCCTGACTTTC,CASSTDSSGANVLTF
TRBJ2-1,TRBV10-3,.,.,TGTGCCATCAGTGAGAGGGGACAACCTCCGGGGAATGAGCAGTTCTTC,CAISERGQPPGNEQFF
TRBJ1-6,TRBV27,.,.,TGTGCCAGCAGTTTGAGGGGGGGCTCGGCCCTCCACTTT,CASSLRGGSALHF
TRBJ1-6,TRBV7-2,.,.,TGTGCCAGCAGCCCCACTCTCCATAATTCACCCCTCCACTTT,CASSPTLHNSPLHF
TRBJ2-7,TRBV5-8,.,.,TGTGCCAGCAGCTTGGCGCGACAGAGTACCTACTCCTACGAGCAGTACTTC,CASSLARQSTYSYEQYF
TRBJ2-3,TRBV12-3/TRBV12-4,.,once,TGTGCCAGCACGCGTGACTGGCCAGATACGCAGTATTTT,CASTRDWPDTQYF
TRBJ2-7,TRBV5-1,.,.,TGCGCCAGCAGCTTGGCTAGCTCCTACGAGCAGTACTTC,CASSLASSYEQYF
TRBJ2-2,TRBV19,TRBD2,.,TGTGCCAGTATAGGACTAGCGGGAGGGTACCACCCCGGGGAGCTGTTTTTT,CASIGLAGGYHPGELFF
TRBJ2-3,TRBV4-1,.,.,TGCGCCAGCAGCCAAGATCAAGCAGGGTTGGATACGCAGTATTTT,CASSQDQAGLDTQYF
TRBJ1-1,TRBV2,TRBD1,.,TGTGCCAGCAAGGGACAGGGGGTTTCTGAAGCTTTCTTT,CASKGQGVSEAFF